This T cell receptor beta chain was observed in a study of spatial heterogeneity in lung cancer. On the study more broadly: Each distinct TCR and UMI combination averaged more than ten appearances in raw reads.

Carried by each TCR cDNA molecule was a unique molecular identifier. TCRdb recomputed calls from the 5' RACE reads with MiXCR, one row per CDR3 protein. This sample has nearly 80,000 distinct CDR3 sequences, with under 8.5% found just once. Trimming pared 2 bases from V and 6 bases from J, leaving 10 bases between. The CDR3 is 13 residues long. CDR1 and CDR2 (germline): MNHEY, SVGAGI. The study, taken as a whole, reports: Blood contained ubiquitous expanded tumor TCRs more at resection than at follow-up.

Documented time point: sample taken at primary tumor resection. The donor population consisted of approximately 70 patients with untreated, early-stage non-small cell lung cancer. This clonotype was found a few times. Its specificity is unknown. This clonotype was sampled from a male donor with early-stage non-small cell lung cancer. This chain connects TRBV6-5 to TRBJ1-1, with D possibly being TRBD1 (5 bases). The material was PBMCs, obtained at surgery. CDR3: CASSYRGLAEAFF. CDR3 bases: TGTGCCAGCAGTTACCGGGGACTGGCTGAAGCTTTCTTT.